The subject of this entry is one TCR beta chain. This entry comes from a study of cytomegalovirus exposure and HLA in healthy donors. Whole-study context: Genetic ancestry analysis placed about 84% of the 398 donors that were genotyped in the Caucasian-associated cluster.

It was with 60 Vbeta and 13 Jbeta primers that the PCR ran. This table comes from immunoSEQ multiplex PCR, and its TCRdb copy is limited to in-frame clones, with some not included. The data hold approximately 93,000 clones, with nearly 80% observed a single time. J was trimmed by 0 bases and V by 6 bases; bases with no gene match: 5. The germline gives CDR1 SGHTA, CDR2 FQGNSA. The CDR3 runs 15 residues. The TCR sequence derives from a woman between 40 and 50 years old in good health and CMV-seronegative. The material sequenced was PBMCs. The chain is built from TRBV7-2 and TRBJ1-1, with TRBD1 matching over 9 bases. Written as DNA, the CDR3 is TGTGCCAGCAGTCAACAGGGGGCTTTGAACACTGAAGCTTTCTTT. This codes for CASSQQGALNTEAFF.